This T cell receptor beta chain stems from a study of OX40 agonist ivuxolimab in advanced cancers. Turning to the overall study: Ivuxolimab was a fully human IgG2 agonistic monoclonal antibody targeting the costimulatory receptor OX40 (CD134). Partial responses occurred in three dose-escalation patients, of whom one had hepatocellular carcinoma and two had cutaneous melanoma. Prior anti-PD-1, anti-PD-L1 or anti-CTLA-4 therapy was permitted, and checkpoint inhibitors had been received by roughly two fifths of dose-escalation patients. In the dose-escalation cohort, around four fifths of patients were male, and the mean age was approximately 60 years, with a range of about 23 to 90. The paper reports the monotherapy dose-escalation portion (N of about 50 patients) of the phase I ivuxolimab trial. Intravenous ivuxolimab was administered to patients every 2 weeks at six dose levels: 0.01, 0.1, 0.3, 1.5, 3 and 10 mg/kg. The point of sequencing TCRbeta in the periphery was to test whether ivuxolimab changed TCR sequence diversity and drove clonal T-cell expansion. Of the approximately 50 patients in dose escalation, around 19 had hepatocellular carcinoma, about 15 had melanoma, 9 had renal cell carcinoma and 9 had head and neck cancer. Summary of the overall study and its limitations: Which antigens the clonally expanded peripheral T cells were specific for was not determined. At doses from 0.1 to 3.0 mg/kg, clonal expansion was seen in both CD4+ and CD8+ blood T cells between baseline and week 6. Partial responders in the 0.1-3.0 mg/kg groups had among the lowest normalized peripheral clonal expansion, especially among CD8+ T cells. Low levels of normalized T-cell clonal expansion were also seen in some patients who did not respond. After ivuxolimab, CD8+ T cells had more expanded clones than CD4+ T cells on average.

V and J are trimmed by 2 bases and 0 bases, and the gene matches miss 0 bases of the junction. The CDR3, cysteine through phenylalanine, is 15 amino acids long. Only the CDR3 portion is preserved as DNA: 45 bases, with reading frame beginning at the first base. CDR1 SEHNR and CDR2 FQNEAQ are derived from the germline V gene (reference sequence). Patients with a history of autoimmune disease or receiving systemic immunosuppression were excluded from the trial. In every dose cohort, peripheral blood was drawn for TCR sequencing at baseline, cycle 4 day 1, and cycle 7 day 1. The samples were drawn from a first-in-human, open-label, multicenter phase I dose-escalation trial of ivuxolimab. Adults with locally advanced or metastatic head and neck squamous cell, hepatocellular, melanoma or renal cell carcinoma were enrolled in the trial. CD4+ and CD8+ T cells were sorted separately from peripheral blood before TCR sequencing.

For sequencing of the TCRbeta CDR3 region, genomic DNA was extracted from the sorted cells. TCRbeta CDR3 regions were sequenced using the immunoSEQ Assay. What TCRdb holds here is the immuneACCESS table cut down to in-frame rearrangements. Part of the clones is not present; checked against another copy, under half of the missing clones reflect an unresolved V gene, and the others are unexplained. The sample has tens of thousands of clones on record, approximately 90% of them singletons. The ten biggest clones cover less than 1.1% of the sample. Details on this clone: Which antigen it targets is not known. The sample holds no much larger clone one base away, and base qualities are not on file.

The sequence was collected from an adult with an advanced solid tumor such as melanoma, head and neck, liver or kidney cancer. This material consisted of CD4+ or CD8+ T cells sorted from blood, taken in a trial of the OX40 agonist ivuxolimab. The V and J segments used are TRBV7-9 and TRBJ2-7, with 11 bases in between that match TRBD2. The CDR3 has the sequence CASSLTSGSSYEQYF. The sequence in DNA is TGTGCCAGCAGCTTAACTAGCGGGAGCTCCTACGAGCAGTACTTC.